The 11 T cell receptor beta chains below all came from one sample that was sequenced in a study of tissue T cells after allogeneic stem cell transplantation. Here immunoSEQ multiplex PCR was the method, and the copy in TCRdb shows in-frame clones only, minus some. This table holds some 43,000 clones, more than 90% found once. This specimen was blood, taken before transplantation. The receptors here all came from a woman between 35 and 70 years old who later had graft-versus-host disease after an allogeneic stem cell transplant.

The chain links TRBV6-5 to TRBJ2-3, with D maybe TRBD1 (6 bases). CDR1 is MNHEY, CDR2 SVGAGI, per germline. Trimming removed 6 bases at V and 0 bases at J, with 13 bases between. This CDR3 contains 15 residues. CDR3 sequence: CASRPAGVSTDTQYF. The CDR3 DNA follows: TGTGCCAGCAGACCTGCAGGGGTCAGCACAGATACGCAGTATTTT.

This chain links TRBV6-5 with TRBJ1-4; TRBD1 might be the D (6 bases). Trimming stripped 6 bases from V and 0 bases from J, with 11 bases between. CDR1 is MNHEY, CDR2 SVGAGI, per germline. This CDR3 has 15 amino acids. The CDR3 DNA is TGTGCCAGCAGGACAGGACCCGCAACTAATGAAAAACTGTTTTTT. It specifies CASRTGPATNEKLFF.

The chain couples TRBV7-2 to TRBJ1-5; the match to TRBD1 covers 7 bases. Germline values: CDR1 SGHTA, CDR2 FQGNSA. The CDR3 loop spans 18 amino acids. J lost 5 bases, V lost 2 bases, and 15 bases had no gene match. CDR3 loop: CASSLMGSTRGLDQPQHF. CDR3 sequence (DNA): TGTGCCAGCAGCTTAATGGGGAGTACCAGGGGGTTAGATCAGCCCCAGCATTTT.

The chain recombines TRBV19 with TRBJ2-5; perhaps TRBD2 as D (7 bases). The ends were cut back, 6 bases at V and 5 bases at J, with 16 bases in the middle. Germline CDR1 and CDR2: LNHDA and SQIVND (reference sequence). The CDR3 has 14 amino acids. In DNA, the CDR3 is TGTGCCAGTAGGCGGGGGCCAGCGGAGGAGACCCAGTACTTC. It translates to CASRRGPAEETQYF.

V gene TRBV10-3 combines with J gene TRBJ2-3, with D uncertain. V lost 9 bases and J lost 2, with 12 bases in between. Germline V gives CDR1 ENHRY, CDR2 SYGVKD. The length of the CDR3 is 13 residues. Here the CDR3 DNA reads TGTGCCATGTCGGCACGACCCACAGATACGCAGTATTTT. Protein: CAMSARPTDTQYF.

J is TRBJ2-1 and V is TRBV7-6; D call uncertain. This CDR3 region has 13 residues. CDR1 SGHVS and CDR2 FNYEAQ come from the germline V gene. V lost 1 base, J lost 5 bases, and 6 bases lay in between. CDR3 coding DNA: TGTGCCAGCAGCTTAGGGCCTAACAATGAGCAGTTCTTC. Protein sequence: CASSLGPNNEQFF.

To note about this clone: The junction and the germline gene differ at one end; a read error may be behind it. The chain recombines TRBV7-7 with TRBJ2-5; the match to TRBD1 covers 7 bases. The CDR3 totals 14 residues. Germline V gene sequence: CDR1 SSHAT, CDR2 FNYEAQ (reference sequence). CDR3 protein: CASSVGTAQETQYF. CDR3 nucleotides: TGTGCTAGCAGCGTCGGGACAGCTCAAGAGACCCAGTACTTC.

In the case of this clone: A read error may account for a junction end that differs from germline. The rearrangement links TRBV5-1 to TRBJ2-3; 7 nucleotides line up with TRBD1. The CDR3 length is 15 residues. Germline CDR1 reads SGHRS; CDR2 reads YFSETQ. CDR3 nucleotide sequence: TGCGCCAGCAGCTTGGGACAGGGTGGCACAAATACGCAGTATTTT. Amino acids: CASSLGQGGTNTQYF.

V gene TRBV4-2 combines with J gene TRBJ2-3, with D maybe TRBD2 (6 bases). CDR1 LGHNA and CDR2 YNFKEQ come from the germline V gene. V shed 4 bases and J shed 0 bases, with 23 bases lying between them. The CDR3 loop spans 19 amino acids. The CDR3 region has the DNA TGTGCCAGCAGCCTTGTTGGAGCGGGTTTTTCCTCAAGCACAGATACGCAGTATTTT. This sequence encodes CASSLVGAGFSSSTDTQYF.

The chain recombines TRBV7-2 with TRBJ1-5, with D uncertain. Germline values: CDR1 SGHTA, CDR2 FQGNSA. The CDR3 is 14 residues long. V was clipped by 3 bases and J by 0 bases, with 6 bases between them. The CDR3 region is CASSLSYSNQPQHF. The CDR3 DNA sequence: TGTGCCAGCAGCTTGAGTTATAGCAATCAGCCCCAGCATTTT. Drawing the rest from reference TRBV7-2 and TRBJ1-5, the complete variable domain is GAGVSQSPSNKVTEKGKDVELRCDPISGHTALYWYRQSLGQGLEFLIYFQGNSAPDKSGLPSDRFSAERTGGSVSTLTIQRTQQEDSAVYLCASSLSYSNQPQHFGDGTRLSIL.

The table lists this clone with a count of one. The chain has TRBV4-2 and TRBJ2-2; no firm D call. Germline CDR1 reads LGHNA; CDR2 reads YNFKEQ. The CDR3 length is 15 residues. The V gene lost 1 base and the J gene lost 5 bases, with 11 bases spanning the gap. The CDR3 protein is CASSQVDDGTGELFF. The DNA of the CDR3 is TGTGCCAGCAGCCAAGTTGACGATGGGACCGGGGAGCTGTTTTTT.